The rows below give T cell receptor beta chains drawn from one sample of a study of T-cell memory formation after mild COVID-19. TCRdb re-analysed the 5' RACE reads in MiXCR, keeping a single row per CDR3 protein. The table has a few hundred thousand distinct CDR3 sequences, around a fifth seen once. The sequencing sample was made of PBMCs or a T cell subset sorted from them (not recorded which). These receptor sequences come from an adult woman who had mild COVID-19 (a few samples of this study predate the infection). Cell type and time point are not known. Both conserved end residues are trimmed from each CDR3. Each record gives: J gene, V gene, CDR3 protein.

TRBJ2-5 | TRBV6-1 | ASSVWGLVETQY
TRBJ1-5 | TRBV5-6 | ASSLSGYQPQH
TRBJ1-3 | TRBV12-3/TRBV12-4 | ASSLALGVRNTIY
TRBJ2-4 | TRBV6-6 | ASSYWAGTKNIQY
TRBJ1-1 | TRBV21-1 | ASSKVQGQNTEAF
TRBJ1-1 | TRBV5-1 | ASSLAKQGVTEAF
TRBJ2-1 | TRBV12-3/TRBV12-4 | ASSLTWQANNEQF
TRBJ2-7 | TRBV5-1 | ASSLGDSGSYEQY
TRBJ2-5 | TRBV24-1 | ATSEGTRSKETQY
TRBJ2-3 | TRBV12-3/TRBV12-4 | ASSPSGQGTDTQY
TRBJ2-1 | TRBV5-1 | ASSLASGNVEQF
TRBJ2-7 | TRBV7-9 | ASSLTLSLRDYEQY
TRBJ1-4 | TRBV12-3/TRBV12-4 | ASSLGGSARNEKLF